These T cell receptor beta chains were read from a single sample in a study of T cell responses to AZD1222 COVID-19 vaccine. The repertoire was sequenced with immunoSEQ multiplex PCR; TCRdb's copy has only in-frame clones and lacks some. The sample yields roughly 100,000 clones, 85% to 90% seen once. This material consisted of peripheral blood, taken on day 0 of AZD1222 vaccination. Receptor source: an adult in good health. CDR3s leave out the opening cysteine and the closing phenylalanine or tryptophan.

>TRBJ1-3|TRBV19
ASSISPPGGNTIY
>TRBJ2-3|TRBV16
ASSQAPYTQY
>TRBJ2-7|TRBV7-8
ASSLDPRTYEQY
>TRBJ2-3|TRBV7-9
ASSLVGTSGRRTDTQY
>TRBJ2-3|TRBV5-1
ASSLGPLEDTQY
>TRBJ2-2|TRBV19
ASSIDGGTGELF
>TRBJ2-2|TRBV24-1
ATSDPGQGAFENTGELF
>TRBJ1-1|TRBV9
ASSVGVRMNTEAF
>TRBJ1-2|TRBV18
ASSPPRDRASGYT
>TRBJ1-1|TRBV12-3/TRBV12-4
ASSLDLTAF
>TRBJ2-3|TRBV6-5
ASTVGRRTQY
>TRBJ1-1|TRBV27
ASSLFGASNTEAF
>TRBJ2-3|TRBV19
ASSARGPYHNTDTQY
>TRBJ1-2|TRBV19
ASRVTGAYGYT
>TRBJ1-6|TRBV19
ASSPGQGGSPLH
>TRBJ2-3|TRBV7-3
ASSLRGGSTDTQY
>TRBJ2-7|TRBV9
ASSVEGSNYEQY
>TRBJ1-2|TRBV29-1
SVRYLERDYT
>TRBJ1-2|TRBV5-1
ASSLDHSAGYGYT
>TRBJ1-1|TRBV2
ASRNRGQNTEAF
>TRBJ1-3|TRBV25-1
ASRDRSSGNTIY
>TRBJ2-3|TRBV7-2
ASSPTGGGDTQY
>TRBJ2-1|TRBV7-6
ASSLADRDGRNEQF
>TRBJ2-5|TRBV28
ASSLSTDQETQY
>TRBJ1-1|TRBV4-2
ASSQGQVGNTEAF
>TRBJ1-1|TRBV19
ASSIGVGQLEAF
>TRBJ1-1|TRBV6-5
ASSLAKREGTEAF
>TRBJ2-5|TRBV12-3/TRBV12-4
ASRNSHGPQY
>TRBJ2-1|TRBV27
ASTLYRGRNEQF
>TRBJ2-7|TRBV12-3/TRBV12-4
ASSLSYRAEQY
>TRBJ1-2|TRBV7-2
VSSLPGMDYGYT
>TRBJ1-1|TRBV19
ASSISRGNTEAF
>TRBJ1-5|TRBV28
ASSLPDRGGQLQH
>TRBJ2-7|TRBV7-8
ASSPAESSLPYEQY
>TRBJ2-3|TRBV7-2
ASSFLSAGGRADTQY
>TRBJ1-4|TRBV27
ASSFPLTNEKLF
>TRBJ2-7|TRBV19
ASSAGLFYEQY
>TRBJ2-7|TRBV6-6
ASTVQGEPYEQY
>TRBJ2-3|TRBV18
ASSPLLLAGDTDTQY
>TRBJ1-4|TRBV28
ALQGGGSEKLF
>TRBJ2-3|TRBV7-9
ASSLVVGDTQY
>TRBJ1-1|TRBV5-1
ASSLAPGTGGGGGKAF
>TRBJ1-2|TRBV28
ASSPGTGGTYGYT
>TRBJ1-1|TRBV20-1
SARGGTEAF
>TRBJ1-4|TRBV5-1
ASSPGTGQSEKLF
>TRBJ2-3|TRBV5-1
ASSLTGASGTDTQY
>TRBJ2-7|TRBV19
ASSTGRAQY
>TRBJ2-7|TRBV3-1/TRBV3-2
ASSLGLAGVLYEQY
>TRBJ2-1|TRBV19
ASRLASSGTLRGDEQF